What follows are 15 T cell receptor beta chains derived from one specimen sequenced in a study of Tregs in tolerant kidney transplant recipients (dated by TCRdb to between 2018 and 2021). The sample's time point label is to be understood as: blood sample drawn before combined kidney and bone marrow transplant. Library construction relied on the immunoSEQ multiplex PCR assay. TCRdb obtained this table from immuneACCESS and retained in-frame rearrangements with V and J assigned. These tables miss some clones; where compared with another copy, unresolved V genes account for less than half of the shortfall, and the remainder is unexplained. The sample table records more than 45,000 clones. Around 0.88% of the sample goes to the ten largest clones. Sequencing used CD4+ T cells from blood, obtained before the transplant. The receptors derive from a human donor who received a combined kidney and bone marrow transplant.

On this clone itself: The read ends 3 residues early relative to the CDR3; the germline J gene fills the gap. The chain uses TRBV2 and TRBJ1-5; 8 bases agree with TRBD1. In germline, CDR1 is SNHLY, CDR2 FYNNEI. The ends lost 5 bases at V and 5 bases at J; junction bases unmatched: 17. The CDR3 is 18 residues long. Here the CDR3 reads CASSRPHTYGTGDQPQHF. Partial CDR3 DNA: TGTGCCAGCAGTCGTCCTCACACCTACGGGACAGGCGATCAGCCC.

Turning to this clone: The CDR3 is cut off 3 residues early in the read; its end comes from the germline J gene. The J gene is TRBJ2-7, the V gene TRBV30; the D is unclear. Trimming shortened V by 0 bases and J by 6 bases, and 9 bases separated the two germline ends. The germline V gene encodes CDR1 GTSNPN and CDR2 SVGIG (reference sequence). This CDR3 is 12 amino acids long. CDR3 residues: CAWSVKCAEQYF. The CDR3 bases that were read are TGTGCCTGGAGTGTCAAGTGCGCCGAG.

A note on this clone: The sequenced fragment ends 3 residues before the CDR3 boundary, so the rest is inferred from the germline J gene. The rearrangement links TRBV13 to TRBJ2-3, with 12 bases that match TRBD2. Trimming cost V 1 base and J 0 bases; bases outside gene matches: 11. The germline CDR1 and CDR2 sequences are PRHDT and FYEKMQ (reference sequence). The CDR3 covers 20 residues. The CDR3 sequence: CASSLARLAGVRVSTDTQYF. CDR3 DNA, as far as it was read: TGTGCCAGCAGCTTAGCGCGACTAGCGGGAGTGAGGGTCAGCACAGATACG.

A remark on this clone: The sequenced fragment ends 3 residues before the CDR3 boundary, so the rest is inferred from the germline J gene. The genes are TRBV6-1 and TRBJ1-5; TRBD1 might be the D (6 bases). Trimming stripped 4 bases from V and 3 bases from J, with 10 bases between. Germline CDR1 is MNHNS and CDR2 is SASEGT. This CDR3 is built from 14 residues. The CDR3 DNA, read in part, is TGTGCCAGCAGTGTGGACAGACTCAATCAGCCC. This sequence encodes CASSVDRLNQP. The full CDR3 reads CASSVDRLNQPQHF.

To note about this clone: The read falls 3 residues short of the CDR3 end, and the missing part is taken from the germline J gene. This chain joins TRBV7-6 and TRBJ2-2, with TRBD1 as a possible D gene (5 bases). CDR1 and CDR2 from the germline V gene are SGHVS and FNYEAQ. The V and J ends lost 5 bases and 5 bases respectively, with 15 bases between them. This CDR3 contains 15 residues. The sequenced CDR3 bases are TGTGCCAGCAGCCTACTGACTGGGGCGACCGGGGAG. It is translated as CASSLLTGATGE. The CDR3 in full is CASSLLTGATGELFF.

Comment on this clone: The read terminates 3 residues before the CDR3 end, so the remaining end is supplied by the germline J gene. V and J are TRBV5-1 and TRBJ2-2; D possibly corresponds to TRBD2 (6 bases). CDR1 and CDR2 (germline): SGHRS, YFSETQ. This CDR3 spans 15 amino acids. V dropped 0 bases and J dropped 1 base, with 7 bases sitting between them. The covered CDR3 bases are TGCGCCAGCAGCTTGGGACTAGAGAACACCGGGGAG. It is translated as CASSLGLENTGE. The whole CDR3 protein is CASSLGLENTGELFF.

Note on this clone: The CDR3 end falls 3 residues outside the read, so it is completed with the germline J gene. V and J are TRBV2 and TRBJ1-1; 7 bases map to TRBD1. The CDR3 is 13 amino acids. Per the germline V gene, CDR1 is SNHLY and CDR2 is FYNNEI. Germline trimming cut 4 bases from V and 7 bases from J; bases unmatched to any gene: 6. The CDR3 DNA, read in part, is TGTGCCAGCAGTGTAAGACAGGGCCTTGAA. Its protein is CASSVRQGLE. The complete CDR3 reads CASSVRQGLEAFF.

Regarding this clone: Mismatch with germline at one junction end may stem from a read error. Here the CDR3 reads CASSSIAGGYNEQFF. The sequenced part of the CDR3 DNA is TGTGCTAGCAGCTCCATAGCGGGAGGATACAATGAG. The chain carries TRBV7-7 and TRBJ2-1; 10 nucleotides agree with TRBD2. Read data end 3 residues before the CDR3 end; the end is taken from the germline J gene. Per germline, CDR1 SSHAT and CDR2 FNYEAQ (reference sequence). This CDR3 contains 15 residues.

Regarding this clone: The read finishes 3 residues shy of the CDR3 end, and the germline J gene is used to complete it. V usage is TRBV19 and J usage is TRBJ1-1, with no clear D. The CDR3 sequence is 14 residues long. Trimming removed 5 bases from V and 1 base from J, with 11 bases in between. The germline V gene has CDR1 LNHDA and CDR2 SQIVND (reference sequence). This CDR3 is CASSPTVTNTEAFF. The CDR3 bases that were read are TGTGCCAGTAGTCCCACAGTGACGAACACTGAA. Full variable domain (remainder filled in from reference TRBV19 and TRBJ1-1): DGGITQSPKYLFRKEGQNVTLSCEQNLNHDAMYWYRQDPGQGLRLIYYSQIVNDFQKGDIAEGYSVSREKKESFPLTVTSAQKNPTAFYLCASSPTVTNTEAFFGQGTRLTVV.

With regard to this clone: The CDR3 is cut off 3 residues early in the read; its end comes from the germline J gene. This chain joins TRBV30 and TRBJ2-3, with 9 bases that match TRBD2. Per the germline V gene, CDR1 is GTSNPN and CDR2 is SVGIG (reference sequence). The CDR3 loop spans 13 amino acids. This chain's CDR3 is CAWMTSGGSPQYF. Partial CDR3 DNA: TGTGCCTGGATGACTAGCGGCGGGTCCCCG.

Points on this clone: With the read ending 3 residues before the CDR3 end, the germline J gene is used to fill in that end. The rearrangement joins TRBV29-1 to TRBJ2-1, with 9 positions matching TRBD1. CDR3 length: 16 amino acids. J was trimmed by 6 bases and V by 6 bases; bases with no gene match: 15. Germline V CDR1 and CDR2: SQVTM, ANQGSEA. Incomplete CDR3 DNA: TGCAGCGTGGACCCCAGGAGGGACAGGGTGATCAATGAG. Its translation: CSVDPRRDRVINE. The entire CDR3 protein reads CSVDPRRDRVINEQFF.

In regard to this clone: The read gets to within 3 residues of the CDR3 end, and the germline J gene fills in the rest. The rearrangement joins TRBV19 to TRBJ1-1; TRBD1 matches 8 bases. The germline CDR1 and CDR2 sequences are LNHDA and SQIVND (reference sequence). The CDR3 has 13 amino acids. Unmatched junction bases numbered 3, after V lost 6 bases and J lost 3 bases. The CDR3 sequence is CASRQGVYTEAFF. The CDR3 DNA, read in part, is TGTGCCAGTAGACAGGGGGTATACACTGAA.

CDR3 protein: CASSFNGELFF. The CDR3 DNA, read in part, is TGTGCCAGCAGCTTTAACGGGGAG. The chain combines TRBV11-2 with TRBJ2-2, with no clear D. The read comes to an end 3 residues before the CDR3 does, leaving the germline J gene to fill in the end. V shed 3 bases and J shed 7 bases, with 3 bases lying between them. The CDR3 has 11 residues. Germline assignment: CDR1 SGHAT and CDR2 FQNNGV.

Details on this clone: Sequencing ends 3 residues short of the CDR3 end; the germline J gene provides the rest. The chain links TRBV20-1 to TRBJ2-7; 10 bases map to TRBD2. There are 15 residues in the CDR3. The trim removed 0 bases at V and 4 bases at J, leaving 6 bases unmatched. Germline V gives CDR1 DFQATT, CDR2 SNEGSKA (reference sequence). CDR3: CSARDASGSAYEQYF. The CDR3 bases that were read are TGCAGTGCTAGAGATGCTAGCGGGAGTGCATACGAG.

As to this clone: Coverage ceases 3 residues before the CDR3 finishes, and the germline J gene fills in the end. The genes are TRBV19 and TRBJ2-1; 7 positions match TRBD2. The germline V gene encodes CDR1 LNHDA and CDR2 SQIVND (reference sequence). Unmatched junction bases numbered 12, after V lost 5 bases and J lost 2 bases. The CDR3 is 17 amino acids. The CDR3 bases that were read are TGTGCCAGTAGTCCTCGGGCTAAGCGGGGCACCTACAATGAG. Translation: CASSPRAKRGTYNE. The full CDR3 protein is CASSPRAKRGTYNEQFF.